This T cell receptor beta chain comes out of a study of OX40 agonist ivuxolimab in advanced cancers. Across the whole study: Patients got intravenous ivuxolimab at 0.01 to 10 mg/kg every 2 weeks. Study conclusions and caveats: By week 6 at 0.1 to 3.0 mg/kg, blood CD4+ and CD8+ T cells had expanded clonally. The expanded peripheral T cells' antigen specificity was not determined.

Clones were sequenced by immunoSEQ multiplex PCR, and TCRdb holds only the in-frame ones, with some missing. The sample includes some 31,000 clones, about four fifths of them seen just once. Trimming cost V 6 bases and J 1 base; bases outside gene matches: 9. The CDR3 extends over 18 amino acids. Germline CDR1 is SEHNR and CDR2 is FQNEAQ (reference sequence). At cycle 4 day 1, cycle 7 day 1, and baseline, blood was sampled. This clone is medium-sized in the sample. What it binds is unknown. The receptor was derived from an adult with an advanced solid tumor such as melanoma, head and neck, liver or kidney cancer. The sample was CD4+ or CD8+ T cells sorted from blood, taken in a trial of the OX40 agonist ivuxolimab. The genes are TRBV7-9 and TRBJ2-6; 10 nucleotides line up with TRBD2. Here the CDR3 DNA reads TGTGCCAGCAGTCCACTCCTAGCGGGGGTTTCTGGGGCCAACGTCCTGACTTTC. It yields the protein CASSPLLAGVSGANVLTF. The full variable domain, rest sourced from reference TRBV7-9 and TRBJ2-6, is DTGVSQNPRHKITKRGQNVTFRCDPISEHNRLYWYRQTLGQGPEFLTYFQNEAQLEKSRLLSDRFSAERPKGSFSTLEIQRTEQGDSAMYLCASSPLLAGVSGANVLTFGAGSRLTVL.